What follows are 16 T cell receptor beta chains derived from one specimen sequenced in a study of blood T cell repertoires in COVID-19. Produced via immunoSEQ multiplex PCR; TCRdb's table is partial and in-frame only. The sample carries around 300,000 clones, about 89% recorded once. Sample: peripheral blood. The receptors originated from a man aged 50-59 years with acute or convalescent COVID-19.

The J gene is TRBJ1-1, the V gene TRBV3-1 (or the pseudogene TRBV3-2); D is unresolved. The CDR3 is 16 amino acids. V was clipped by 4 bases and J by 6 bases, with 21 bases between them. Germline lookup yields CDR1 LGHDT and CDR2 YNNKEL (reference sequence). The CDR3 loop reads CASSLLSYPVGAEAFF. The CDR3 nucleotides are TGTGCCAGCAGCCTCCTCTCTTACCCGGTGGGCGCTGAAGCTTTCTTT.

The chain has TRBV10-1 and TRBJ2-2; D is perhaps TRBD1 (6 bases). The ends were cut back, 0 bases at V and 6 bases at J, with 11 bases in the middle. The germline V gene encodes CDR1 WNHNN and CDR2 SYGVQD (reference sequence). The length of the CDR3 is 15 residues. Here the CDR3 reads CASSESGSGAGELFF. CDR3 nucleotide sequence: TGCGCCAGCAGTGAGTCGGGCTCAGGGGCCGGGGAGCTGTTTTTT.

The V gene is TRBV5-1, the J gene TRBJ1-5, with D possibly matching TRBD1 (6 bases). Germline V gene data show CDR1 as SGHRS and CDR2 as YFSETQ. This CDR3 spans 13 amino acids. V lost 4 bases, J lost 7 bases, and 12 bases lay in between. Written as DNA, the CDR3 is TGCGCCAGCAGCCCGGACAGTGGGCAGCCCCAGCATTTT. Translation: CASSPDSGQPQHF.

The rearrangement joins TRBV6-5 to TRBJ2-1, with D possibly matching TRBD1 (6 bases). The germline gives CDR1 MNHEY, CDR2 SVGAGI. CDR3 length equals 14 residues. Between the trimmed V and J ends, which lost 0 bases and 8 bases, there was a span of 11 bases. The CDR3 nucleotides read TGTGCCAGCAGTTACTCGGTCAGGGGATATGAGCAGTTCTTC. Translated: CASSYSVRGYEQFF.

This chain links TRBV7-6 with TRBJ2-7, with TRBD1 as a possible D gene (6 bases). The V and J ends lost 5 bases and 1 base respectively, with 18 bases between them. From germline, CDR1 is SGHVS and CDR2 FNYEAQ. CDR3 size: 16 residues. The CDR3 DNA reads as TGTGCCAGCAGCACCTCAACCGGGACACGATCCTACGAGCAGTACTTC. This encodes CASSTSTGTRSYEQYF.

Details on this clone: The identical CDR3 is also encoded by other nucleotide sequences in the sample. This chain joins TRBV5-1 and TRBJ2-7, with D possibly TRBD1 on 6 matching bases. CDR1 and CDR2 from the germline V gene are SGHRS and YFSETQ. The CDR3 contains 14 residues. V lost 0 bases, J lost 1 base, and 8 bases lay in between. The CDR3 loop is CASSLGTASYEQYF. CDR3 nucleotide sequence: TGCGCCAGCAGCTTGGGGACAGCATCCTACGAGCAGTACTTC.

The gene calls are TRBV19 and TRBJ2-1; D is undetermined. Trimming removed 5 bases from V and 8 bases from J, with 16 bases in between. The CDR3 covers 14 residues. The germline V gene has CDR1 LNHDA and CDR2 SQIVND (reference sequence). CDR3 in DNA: TGTGCCAGTAGTCATGGGCCCGGCTCGGATGAGCAGTTCTTC. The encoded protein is CASSHGPGSDEQFF.

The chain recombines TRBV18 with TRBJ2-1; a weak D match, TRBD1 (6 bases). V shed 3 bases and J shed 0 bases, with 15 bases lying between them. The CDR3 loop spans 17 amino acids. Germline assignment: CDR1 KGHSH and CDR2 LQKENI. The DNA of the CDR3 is TGTGCCAGCTCACCCTACGGACAGCTAATCTCCTACAATGAGCAGTTCTTC. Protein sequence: CASSPYGQLISYNEQFF.

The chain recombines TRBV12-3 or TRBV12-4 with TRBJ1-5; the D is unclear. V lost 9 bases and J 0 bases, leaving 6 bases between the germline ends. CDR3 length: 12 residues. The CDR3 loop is CARQNSNQPQHF. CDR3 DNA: TGTGCCAGACAGAATAGCAATCAGCCCCAGCATTTT.

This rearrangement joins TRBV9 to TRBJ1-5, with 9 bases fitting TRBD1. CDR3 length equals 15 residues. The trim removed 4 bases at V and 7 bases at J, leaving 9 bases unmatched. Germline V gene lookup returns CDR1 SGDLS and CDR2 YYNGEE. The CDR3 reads CASSPTGGAGQPQHF. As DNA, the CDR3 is TGTGCCAGCAGCCCAACAGGGGGCGCCGGGCAGCCCCAGCATTTT.

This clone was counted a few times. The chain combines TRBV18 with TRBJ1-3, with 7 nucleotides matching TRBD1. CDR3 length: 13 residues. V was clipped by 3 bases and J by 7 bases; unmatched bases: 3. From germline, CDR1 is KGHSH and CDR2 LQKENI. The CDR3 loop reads CASSPSDRNTIYF. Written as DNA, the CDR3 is TGTGCCAGCTCACCTTCGGACAGGAACACCATATATTTT.

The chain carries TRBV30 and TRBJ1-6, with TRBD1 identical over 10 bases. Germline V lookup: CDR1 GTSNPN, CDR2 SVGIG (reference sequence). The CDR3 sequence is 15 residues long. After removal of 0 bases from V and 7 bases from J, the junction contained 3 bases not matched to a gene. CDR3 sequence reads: CAWSVTGQGNSPLHF. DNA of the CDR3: TGTGCCTGGAGTGTGACGGGACAGGGGAATTCACCCCTCCACTTT.

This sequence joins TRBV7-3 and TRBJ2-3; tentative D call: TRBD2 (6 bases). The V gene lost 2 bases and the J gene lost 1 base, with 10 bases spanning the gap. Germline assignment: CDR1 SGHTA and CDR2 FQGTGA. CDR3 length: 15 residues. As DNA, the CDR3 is TGTGCCAGCAGCTTATTCGGGGGTGGCACAGATACGCAGTATTTT. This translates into CASSLFGGGTDTQYF. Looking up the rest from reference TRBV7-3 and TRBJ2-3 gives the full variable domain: GAGVSQTPSNKVTEKGKYVELRCDPISGHTALYWYRQSLGQGPEFLIYFQGTGAADDSGLPNDRFFAVRPEGSVSTLKIQRTERGDSAVYLCASSLFGGGTDTQYFGPGTRLTVL.

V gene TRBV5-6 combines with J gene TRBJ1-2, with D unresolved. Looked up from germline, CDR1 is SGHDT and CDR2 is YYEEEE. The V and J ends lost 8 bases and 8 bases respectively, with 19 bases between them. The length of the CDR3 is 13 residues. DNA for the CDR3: TGTGCCAGTGCAGATAAACCGACTGGGGGCTACACCTTC. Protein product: CASADKPTGGYTF.

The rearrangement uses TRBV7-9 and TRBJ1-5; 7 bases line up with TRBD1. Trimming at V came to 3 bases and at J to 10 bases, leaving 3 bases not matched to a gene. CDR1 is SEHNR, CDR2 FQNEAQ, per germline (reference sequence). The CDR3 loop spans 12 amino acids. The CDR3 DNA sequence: TGTGCCAGCAGCTTCCAGGGGGGCCCCCAGCATTTT. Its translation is CASSFQGGPQHF.

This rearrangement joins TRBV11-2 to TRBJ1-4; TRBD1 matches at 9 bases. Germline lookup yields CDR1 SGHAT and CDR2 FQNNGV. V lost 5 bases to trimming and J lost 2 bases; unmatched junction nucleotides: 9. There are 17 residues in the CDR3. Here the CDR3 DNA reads TGTGCCAGCAGCCCCTATACAGGGGGCAGCACTAATGAAAAACTGTTTTTT. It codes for CASSPYTGGSTNEKLFF.